This TCR beta chain was retrieved from a study of identifying expanded T cells in peripheral blood. About this clone: The target antigen is unknown.

Produced via immunoSEQ multiplex PCR; TCRdb's table is partial and in-frame only. The data hold under 85,000 clones, with 84% observed a single time. During the collection period, no donor immune events like infections were recorded. Study outcomes and limitations: Over two and four weeks, about 15 and 19 clones changed, versus approximately 1.1 between replicates. Clone count variance between roughly 2-week samples rose with total template count.

The sample consisted of blood. The receptor comes from a person aged 18-70 years in good health.

CDR3 coding DNA: TGCGCCAGCAGCTTGGGCCCCCTGGTAGCGGGAGTAGCCAAAAACATTCAGTACTTC. This sequence encodes CASSLGPLVAGVAKNIQYF. J is TRBJ2-4 and V is TRBV5-1; TRBD2 matches 9 bases. Looked up from germline, CDR1 is SGHRS and CDR2 is YFSETQ. V lost 0 bases to trimming and J lost 0 bases; unmatched junction nucleotides: 10. This CDR3 comprises 19 residues.